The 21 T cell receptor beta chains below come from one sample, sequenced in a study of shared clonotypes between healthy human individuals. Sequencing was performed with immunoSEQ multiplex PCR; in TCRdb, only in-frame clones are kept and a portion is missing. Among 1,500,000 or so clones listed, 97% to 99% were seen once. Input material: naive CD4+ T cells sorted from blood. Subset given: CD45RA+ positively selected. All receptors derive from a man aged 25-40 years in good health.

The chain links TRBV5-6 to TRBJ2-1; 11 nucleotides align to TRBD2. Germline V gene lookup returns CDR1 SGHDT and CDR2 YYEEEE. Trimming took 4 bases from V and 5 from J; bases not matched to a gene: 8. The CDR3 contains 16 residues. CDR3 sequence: CASSIRGLAVDNEQFF. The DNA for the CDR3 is TGTGCCAGCAGCATAAGGGGACTAGCGGTTGACAATGAGCAGTTCTTC.

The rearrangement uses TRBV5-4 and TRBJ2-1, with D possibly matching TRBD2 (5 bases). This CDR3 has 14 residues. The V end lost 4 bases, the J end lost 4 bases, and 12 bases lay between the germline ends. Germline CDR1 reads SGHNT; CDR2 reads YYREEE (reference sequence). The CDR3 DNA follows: TGTGCCAGCAGCCCGGGCGGGCAGTACAATGAGCAGTTCTTC. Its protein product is CASSPGGQYNEQFF.

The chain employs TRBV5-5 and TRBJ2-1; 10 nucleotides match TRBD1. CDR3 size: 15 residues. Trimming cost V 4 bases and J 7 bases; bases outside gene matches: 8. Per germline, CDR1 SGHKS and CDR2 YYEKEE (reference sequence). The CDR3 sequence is CASSHGDRGGNEQFF. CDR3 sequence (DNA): TGTGCCAGCAGCCATGGGGACAGGGGTGGGAATGAGCAGTTCTTC.

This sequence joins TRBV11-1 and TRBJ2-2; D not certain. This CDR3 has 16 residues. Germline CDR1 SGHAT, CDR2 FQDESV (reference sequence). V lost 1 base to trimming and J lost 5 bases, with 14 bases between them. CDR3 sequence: CASSLVPGARTGELFF. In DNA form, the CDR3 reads TGTGCCAGCAGCTTAGTCCCCGGCGCTCGGACCGGGGAGCTGTTTTTT.

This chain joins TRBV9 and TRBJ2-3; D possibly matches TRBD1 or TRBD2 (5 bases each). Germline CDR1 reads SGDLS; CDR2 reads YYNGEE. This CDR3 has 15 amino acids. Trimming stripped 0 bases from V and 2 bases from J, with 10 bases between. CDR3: CASSVVEGPTDTQYF. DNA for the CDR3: TGTGCCAGCAGCGTAGTCGAGGGACCCACAGATACGCAGTATTTT.

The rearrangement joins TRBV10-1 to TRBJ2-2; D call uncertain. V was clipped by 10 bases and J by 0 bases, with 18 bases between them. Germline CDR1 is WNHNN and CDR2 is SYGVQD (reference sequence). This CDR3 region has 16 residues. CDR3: CATSDVLGSNTGELFF. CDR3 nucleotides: TGCGCCACGTCGGACGTTCTGGGGTCGAACACCGGGGAGCTGTTTTTT.

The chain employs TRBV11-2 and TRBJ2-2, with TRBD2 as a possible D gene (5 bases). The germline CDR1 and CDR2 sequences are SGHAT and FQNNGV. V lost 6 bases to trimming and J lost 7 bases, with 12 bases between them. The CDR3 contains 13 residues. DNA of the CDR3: TGTGCCAGCAGTCCTATCCGGGGCGGGGAGCTGTTTTTT. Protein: CASSPIRGGELFF. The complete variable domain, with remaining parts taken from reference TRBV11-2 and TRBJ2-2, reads EAGVAQSPRYKIIEKRQSVAFWCNPISGHATLYWYQQILGQGPKLLIQFQNNGVVDDSQLPKDRFSAERLKGVDSTLKIQPAKLEDSAVYLCASSPIRGGELFFGEGSRLTVL.

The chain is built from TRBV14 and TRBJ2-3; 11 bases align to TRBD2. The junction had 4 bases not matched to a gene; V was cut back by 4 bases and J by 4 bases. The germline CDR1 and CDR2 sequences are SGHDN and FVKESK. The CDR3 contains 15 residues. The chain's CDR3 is CASSPSSGRADTQYF. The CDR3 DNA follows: TGTGCCAGCAGCCCAAGTAGCGGGAGGGCAGATACGCAGTATTTT.

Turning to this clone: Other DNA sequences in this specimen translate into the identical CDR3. CDR3 bases: TGCGCCAGCAGCTTGGGGCAGGGGGCCTATGAGCAGTTCTTC. Protein sequence: CASSLGQGAYEQFF. The gene calls are TRBV5-1 and TRBJ2-1; TRBD1 matches 8 bases. The CDR3 contains 14 residues. The germline CDR1 and CDR2 sequences are SGHRS and YFSETQ. V dropped 0 bases and J dropped 8; count of bases not matched to a gene: 4.

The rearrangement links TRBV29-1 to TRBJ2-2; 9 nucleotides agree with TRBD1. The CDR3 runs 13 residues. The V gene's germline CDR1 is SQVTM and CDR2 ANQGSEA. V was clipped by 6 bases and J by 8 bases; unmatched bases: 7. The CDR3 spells CSVRDRAQGELFF. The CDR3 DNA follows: TGCAGCGTCCGGGACAGGGCACAGGGGGAGCTGTTTTTT.

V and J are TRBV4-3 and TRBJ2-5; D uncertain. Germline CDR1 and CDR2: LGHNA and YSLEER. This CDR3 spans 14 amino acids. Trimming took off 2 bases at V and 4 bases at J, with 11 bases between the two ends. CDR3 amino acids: CASSQHRGVETQYF. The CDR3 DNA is TGCGCCAGCAGCCAACACCGCGGAGTAGAGACCCAGTACTTC.

The CDR3 nucleotides read TGTGCCAGCAGCCTCCCCAGGGAGCGCGAAGTGGGGAGTACGCAGTATTTT. Its translation is CASSLPREREVGSTQYF. The chain couples TRBV5-5 to TRBJ2-3, with D possibly being TRBD1 or TRBD2 (5 bases each). The V gene lost 4 bases and the J gene lost 8 bases, with 26 bases spanning the gap. The CDR3 is made up of 17 amino acids. CDR1 and CDR2 from the germline V gene are SGHKS and YYEKEE (reference sequence).

The CDR3 region is CSVVRGRGKDTQYF. Here the CDR3 DNA reads TGCAGCGTTGTGAGGGGTAGGGGTAAAGATACGCAGTATTTT. V usage is TRBV29-1 and J usage is TRBJ2-3; D may be TRBD1 or TRBD2 (5 bases each). The germline CDR1 and CDR2 sequences are SQVTM and ANQGSEA. CDR3 length: 14 amino acids. The ends were cut back, 4 bases at V and 5 bases at J, with 16 bases in the middle.

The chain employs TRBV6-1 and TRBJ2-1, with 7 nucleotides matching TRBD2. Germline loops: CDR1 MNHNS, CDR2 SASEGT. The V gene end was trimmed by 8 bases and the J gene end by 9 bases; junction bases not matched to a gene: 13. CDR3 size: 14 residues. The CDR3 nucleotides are TGTGCCAGCGCATCCGGACTAGTATTAGGTGAGCAGTTCTTC. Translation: CASASGLVLGEQFF.

This CDR3 is CASSQTPGQFNEQYF. The CDR3 nucleotides are TGCGCCAGCAGCCAAACCCCGGGACAGTTTAACGAGCAGTACTTC. The rearrangement links TRBV4-1 to TRBJ2-7; 7 nucleotides line up with TRBD1. The V and J ends lost 2 bases and 5 bases, in that order; junction bases with no gene match: 9. The V gene's germline CDR1 is MGHRA and CDR2 YSYEKL. CDR3 size: 15 residues.

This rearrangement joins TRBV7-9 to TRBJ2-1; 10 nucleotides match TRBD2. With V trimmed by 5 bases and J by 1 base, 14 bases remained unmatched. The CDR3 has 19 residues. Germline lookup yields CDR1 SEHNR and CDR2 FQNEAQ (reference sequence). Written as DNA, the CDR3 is TGTGCCAGCAGCCATAACATCCGAACTAGCGGGACTTCCTACAATGAGCAGTTCTTC. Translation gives CASSHNIRTSGTSYNEQFF.

CDR3 amino acids: CAWSTKFRVETQYF. CDR3 DNA: TGTGCCTGGAGCACGAAATTCAGGGTAGAGACCCAGTACTTC. This chain links TRBV30 with TRBJ2-5; D is perhaps TRBD1 (5 bases). This CDR3 has 14 amino acids. Trimming cost V 3 bases and J 4 bases, with 15 bases left between them. Germline CDR1 reads GTSNPN; CDR2 reads SVGIG (reference sequence).

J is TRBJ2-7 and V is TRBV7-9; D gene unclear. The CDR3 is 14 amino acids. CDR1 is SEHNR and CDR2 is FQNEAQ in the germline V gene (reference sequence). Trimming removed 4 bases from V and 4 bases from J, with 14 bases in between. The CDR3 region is CASSSPVGSYEQYF. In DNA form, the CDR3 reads TGTGCCAGCAGCTCCCCGGTGGGGTCGTACGAGCAGTACTTC. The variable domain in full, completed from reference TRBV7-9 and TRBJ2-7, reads DTGVSQNPRHKITKRGQNVTFRCDPISEHNRLYWYRQTLGQGPEFLTYFQNEAQLEKSRLLSDRFSAERPKGSFSTLEIQRTEQGDSAMYLCASSSPVGSYEQYFGPGTRLTVT.

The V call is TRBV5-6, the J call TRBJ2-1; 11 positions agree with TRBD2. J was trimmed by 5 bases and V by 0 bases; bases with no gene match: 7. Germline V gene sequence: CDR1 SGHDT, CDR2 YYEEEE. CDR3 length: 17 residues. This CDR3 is CASSLVAGGSENNEQFF. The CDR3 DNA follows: TGTGCCAGCAGCTTGGTAGCGGGAGGGTCGGAAAACAATGAGCAGTTCTTC.

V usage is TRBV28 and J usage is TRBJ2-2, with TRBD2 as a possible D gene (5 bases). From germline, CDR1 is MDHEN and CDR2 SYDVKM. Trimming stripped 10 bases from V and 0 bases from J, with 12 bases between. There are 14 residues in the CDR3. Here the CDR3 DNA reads TGTGCCACGGCCGGGCGGGCGAACACCGGGGAGCTGTTTTTT. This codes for CATAGRANTGELFF.

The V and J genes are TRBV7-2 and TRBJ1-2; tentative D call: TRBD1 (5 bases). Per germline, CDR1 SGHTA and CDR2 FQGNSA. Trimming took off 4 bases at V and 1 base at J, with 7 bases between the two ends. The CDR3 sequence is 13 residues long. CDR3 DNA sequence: TGTGCCAGCAGCTCACAGGTTAACTATGGCTACACCTTC. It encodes CASSSQVNYGYTF.